Listed below are T cell receptor beta chains from one sample, sequenced in a study of early T cells in non-severe SARS-CoV-2 infection. TCRdb ran MiXCR on the 5' RACE reads and lists one entry per CDR3 protein. The top ten clones hold 6.5% of a sample with about 56,000 distinct CDR3 sequences, over 9.5% of them seen once. Specimen: whole blood. The source of these receptors is an adult who was a healthcare worker with PCR-confirmed SARS-CoV-2 infection or an uninfected control (not recorded which). The CDR3 runs from the conserved cysteine through the conserved F or W. D genes are given only for firm matches. Rows may omit the clone size; those that give it use once, few, many or a size class.

cdr3_length	clone_size	v_call	d_call	j_call	cdr3_aa	cdr3_nt
16	.	TRBV12-3/TRBV12-4	.	TRBJ1-5	CASSPLGTSGNQPQHF	TGTGCCAGCAGCCCCTTGGGGACATCAGGCAATCAGCCCCAGCATTTT
13	.	TRBV27	TRBD1	TRBJ2-7	CASSTGGGSEQYF	TGTGCCAGCTCGACAGGGGGCGGGTCCGAGCAGTACTTC
13	many	TRBV5-1	TRBD1	TRBJ2-7	CASRLGQGNEQYF	TGCGCCAGTAGGTTGGGACAGGGAAACGAGCAGTACTTC
13	many	TRBV2	.	TRBJ2-2	CAGGRGAGGELFF	TGTGCCGGTGGTAGGGGCGCTGGCGGGGAGCTGTTTTTT
14	.	TRBV20-1	.	TRBJ2-7	CSARDRRTSYEQYF	TGCAGTGCTAGAGATAGGCGAACATCCTACGAGCAGTACTTC
13	many	TRBV20-1	.	TRBJ2-7	CSAQRTVSYEQYF	TGCAGTGCTCAAAGGACAGTCTCCTACGAGCAGTACTTC
18	.	TRBV6-5	.	TRBJ2-2	CASSYWGPGGTNTGELFF	TGTGCCAGCAGTTACTGGGGCCCCGGGGGGACAAACACCGGGGAGCTGTTTTTT
15	.	TRBV12-3/TRBV12-4	TRBD2	TRBJ2-3	CASSFRSGSADTQYF	TGTGCCAGCAGTTTCAGGAGCGGGAGCGCAGATACGCAGTATTTT
13	.	TRBV29-1	.	TRBJ2-7	CSAAEARRGEQYF	TGCAGCGCCGCCGAAGCCCGGAGGGGCGAGCAGTACTTC
13	.	TRBV5-1	TRBD1	TRBJ2-3	CASSRQGTDTQYF	TGCGCCAGCAGCCGACAGGGGACAGATACGCAGTATTTT
12	many	TRBV20-1	.	TRBJ2-3	CSATTGTDTQFF	TGCAGTGCGACCACGGGCACAGATACGCAGTTTTTT
14	many	TRBV29-1	TRBD2	TRBJ2-5	CSAAGTSGQETQYF	TGCAGCGCGGCCGGGACTAGCGGGCAAGAGACCCAGTACTTC
12	many	TRBV12-3/TRBV12-4	.	TRBJ2-7	CASSLDYYEQYF	TGTGCCAGCAGCCTTGATTACTACGAGCAGTACTTC
16	.	TRBV6-5	.	TRBJ2-7	CASSLIGLSPDHEQYF	TGTGCCAGCAGTTTGATTGGGCTCTCACCCGACCACGAGCAGTACTTC
16	few	TRBV4-1	.	TRBJ2-1	CASSQAVQARASEQFF	TGCGCCAGCAGCCAAGCCGTACAGGCCCGGGCGAGTGAGCAGTTCTTC
12	few	TRBV12-3/TRBV12-4	.	TRBJ2-1	CASEGAYNEQFF	TGTGCCAGCGAGGGAGCCTACAATGAGCAGTTCTTC
17	many	TRBV7-9	TRBD2	TRBJ2-4	CASSSKTSGTRGDIQYF	TGTGCCAGCAGCTCGAAGACTAGCGGAACGAGGGGTGACATTCAGTACTTC
13	.	TRBV7-2	.	TRBJ2-7	CASSPQALYEQYF	TGTGCCAGCAGCCCCCAAGCGTTATACGAGCAGTACTTC
14	few	TRBV29-1	.	TRBJ2-2	CSVEGGLNTGELFF	TGCAGCGTTGAGGGTGGACTTAACACCGGGGAGCTGTTTTTT
19	many	TRBV10-2	TRBD2	TRBJ2-3	CASSESLAGGMRSTDTQYF	TGCGCCAGCAGTGAGAGCCTAGCGGGAGGCATGAGGAGCACAGATACGCAGTATTTT
14	many	TRBV30	TRBD1	TRBJ2-1	CAWSVLDRGHEQFF	TGTGCCTGGAGTGTACTTGACAGGGGCCATGAGCAGTTCTTC
14	many	TRBV20-1	TRBD2	TRBJ2-7	CSAYGGLASYEQYF	TGCAGTGCGTACGGGGGACTAGCCTCCTACGAGCAGTACTTC
15	many	TRBV12-3/TRBV12-4	.	TRBJ2-6	CASSFRVSGANVLTF	TGTGCCAGCAGTTTTCGGGTGTCCGGGGCCAACGTCCTGACTTTC
13	few	TRBV7-6	.	TRBJ2-5	CASSLAGKETQYF	TGTGCCAGCAGCTTAGCGGGTAAAGAGACCCAGTACTTC
16	few	TRBV12-3/TRBV12-4	TRBD1	TRBJ2-2	CASSSGTGAWTGELFF	TGTGCCAGCAGCTCCGGGACAGGGGCATGGACCGGGGAGCTGTTTTTT
14	.	TRBV9	.	TRBJ1-1	CASSVEGVNTEAFF	TGTGCCAGCAGCGTAGAAGGGGTCAACACTGAAGCTTTCTTT
18	many	TRBV13	TRBD2	TRBJ2-1	CASSRVGGAGSSYNEQFF	TGTGCCAGCAGCCGTGTGGGAGGGGCTGGTAGCTCCTACAATGAGCAGTTCTTC
14	many	TRBV2	.	TRBJ2-4	CASSESLSGNIQYF	TGTGCCAGCAGTGAGAGTTTGTCAGGGAACATTCAGTACTTC
15	few	TRBV11-2	.	TRBJ2-2	CASSDRDYDTGELFF	TGTGCCAGCAGCGACAGGGACTATGACACCGGGGAGCTGTTTTTT
15	.	TRBV15	.	TRBJ2-5	CATSKGGATQETQYF	TGTGCCACCAGCAAAGGGGGGGCAACCCAAGAGACCCAGTACTTC
14	many	TRBV3-1	.	TRBJ1-1	CASSPVWGGTEAFF	TGTGCCAGCAGCCCAGTGTGGGGGGGCACTGAAGCTTTCTTT
16	few	TRBV12-3/TRBV12-4	.	TRBJ2-3	CASSFPLRGPADTQYF	TGTGCCAGCAGTTTCCCGCTTCGAGGGCCTGCAGATACGCAGTATTTT
13	few	TRBV11-2	.	TRBJ2-5	CASSLETGLTQYF	TGTGCCAGCAGCTTAGAGACTGGCCTAACCCAGTACTTC
16	many	TRBV6-2/TRBV6-3	TRBD2	TRBJ2-3	CASSYFASGRTDTQYF	TGTGCCAGCAGTTACTTCGCTAGCGGGAGGACAGATACGCAGTATTTT
12	.	TRBV12-3/TRBV12-4	.	TRBJ2-7	CASSLDSYEQYF	TGTGCCAGCAGTTTAGATTCCTACGAGCAGTACTTC
15	many	TRBV27	.	TRBJ2-1	CASRDRVESYNEQFF	TGTGCCAGCCGTGACCGGGTTGAGAGTTACAATGAGCAGTTCTTC
15	few	TRBV9	.	TRBJ1-3	CASSVDTRSENTIYF	TGTGCCAGCAGCGTAGACACCCGCTCTGAAAACACCATATATTTT
11	many	TRBV29-1	.	TRBJ1-1	CSGTQNTEAFF	TGCAGCGGGACACAAAACACTGAAGCTTTCTTT
16	many	TRBV9	TRBD2	TRBJ2-5	CASSVEDSGAQETQYF	TGTGCCAGCAGCGTAGAGGATAGCGGGGCCCAAGAGACCCAGTACTTC
13	.	TRBV11-2	.	TRBJ2-7	CASSLDRDREQYF	TGTGCCAGCAGCTTAGACAGAGATCGGGAGCAGTACTTC
16	.	TRBV5-1	.	TRBJ1-1	CASSLAAGASNTEAFF	TGCGCCAGCAGCTTGGCCGCGGGGGCGTCTAACACTGAAGCTTTCTTT
14	many	TRBV5-4	TRBD1	TRBJ1-1	CASSWGQGDTEAFF	TGTGCCAGCAGCTGGGGACAGGGGGACACTGAAGCTTTCTTT